Sequencing of this T cell receptor (beta chain) was carried out in a study of T cells expressing NK-cell markers. Study summary: Sorted CD3+CD56-NKG2C+, CD3+CD56+NKG2C- and CD3+CD56+NKG2C+ T cells were the source of the TCR beta repertoires. Seven donors tested HCMV-seropositive and one tested seronegative among the eight sequenced.

TCRdb derives one entry per CDR3 protein from the 5' RACE reads, leaving out DNA. This sample's table has roughly 420,000 distinct CDR3 sequences. This CDR3 spans 16 amino acids. The germline V gene has CDR1 MNHNS and CDR2 SASEGT. The material sequenced was blood T cells: a sorted CD56 or NKG2C T cell subset, CD4+ or CD8+ T cells, or bulk PBMC T cells (not recorded which). The chain recombines TRBV6-1 with TRBJ1-6; TCRdb's D gene call, TRBD1, goes unchecked for lack of DNA. The receptor was isolated from a woman between 18 and 70 years old in good health. The CDR3 loop is CASSPGTGAFNSPLHF.